This T cell receptor (beta chain) came from a study of T-cell reconstitution after alpha-beta-depleted transplantation in children. As it was prepared, the TCRbeta library received unique molecular identifiers. TCRdb used MiXCR to reprocess the PCR reads, holding one entry per CDR3 protein. The sample includes 350,000 to 450,000 distinct CDR3 sequences, around 20% of them seen just once. With 0 bases removed from V and 8 bases from J, the gap between germline ends came to 11 bases. Looked up from germline, CDR1 is LGHNA and CDR2 is YSLEER. The CDR3 runs 14 residues. This clonotype has more than one count but fewer than ten.

The chain links TRBV4-3 to TRBJ2-1; no clear D. The clonotype was recovered from a human donor who donated a stem cell graft to a child with acute myeloid leukemia. The sequencing here drew on PBMCs from the stem cell graft donor, taken from the stem cell graft. This CDR3 is CASSQEERIDEQFF. CDR3 nucleotides: TGCGCCAGCAGCCAAGAGGAGAGGATTGATGAGCAGTTCTTC.